The table lists the clone carrying this T cell receptor (beta chain) with a count of one. Its antigen is currently unknown. The data are from a study of T cell responses to AZD1222 COVID-19 vaccine. Study outcomes and limitations: Most donors were white British, females outnumbered males, and clonal diversity was possibly underestimated. Regions 160-218 and 743-854 held dominance among vaccine-associated CD4 TCRs, which spanned spike.

Libraries were prepared by immunoSEQ multiplex PCR; TCRdb keeps only in-frame clonotypes and omits some of them. Of 150,000 to 180,000 clones in the sample, around 87% were seen once. V lost 6 bases to trimming and J lost 7 bases, with 10 bases between them. This CDR3 has 12 amino acids. Germline CDR1 MNHEY, CDR2 SVGEGT. The sequence was obtained from an adult who received the AZD1222 COVID-19 vaccine. This chain joins TRBV6-2 or TRBV6-3 and TRBJ2-1; D not resolved. The sample in question was peripheral blood, obtained 28 days after the second AZD1222 dose. The CDR3 is CASSHPPNEQFF. Here the CDR3 DNA reads TGTGCCAGCAGCCACCCCCCAAATGAGCAGTTCTTC.